Below, 18 T cell receptor beta chains from the same sample are listed, as sequenced in a study of blood T cell repertoires in COVID-19. Some clones are missing from TCRdb's copy, which holds only in-frame ones; the method was immunoSEQ multiplex PCR. The sample lists 130,000 to 150,000 clones, approximately 78% occurring once. The sequenced sample was peripheral blood. The receptors here all came from a human donor with acute or convalescent COVID-19. The donor label of this sample is uncertain.

The J gene is TRBJ1-1, the V gene TRBV15, with D unresolved. This CDR3 contains 14 residues. The V and J ends lost 8 bases and 1 base respectively, with 14 bases between them. The germline V gene has CDR1 LNHNV and CDR2 YYDKDF (reference sequence). The CDR3 is CATRGGVANTEAFF. CDR3 nucleotide sequence: TGTGCCACCCGCGGCGGGGTTGCGAACACTGAAGCTTTCTTT.

The V gene is TRBV29-1, the J gene TRBJ1-5; the match to TRBD1 covers 8 bases. This CDR3 region has 15 residues. The ends lost 6 bases at V and 2 bases at J; junction bases unmatched: 9. Per the germline V gene, CDR1 is SQVTM and CDR2 is ANQGSEA. The chain's CDR3 is CSVGDRGRCNQPQHF. The DNA of the CDR3 is TGCAGCGTCGGAGACAGGGGTCGCTGCAATCAGCCCCAGCATTTT.

In this sample, this clone turned up once. The chain uses TRBV2 and TRBJ1-1, with D unresolved. The CDR3 sequence is 18 residues long. V was trimmed by 2 bases and J by 1 base, leaving 20 bases between them. Germline loops: CDR1 SNHLY, CDR2 FYNNEI. The CDR3 region has the DNA TGTGCCAGCAGTGAAAGCTTGTCGGAGCCAGGAGGGAACACTGAAGCTTTCTTT. Residues: CASSESLSEPGGNTEAFF.

The chain joins TRBV5-1 to TRBJ1-2; D not certain. Trimming cost V 7 bases and J 2 bases, with 6 bases left between them. The CDR3 length is 11 residues. From germline, CDR1 is SGHRS and CDR2 YFSETQ. The DNA for the CDR3 is TGCGCCAGCCGACTGAACTATGGCTACACCTTC. It encodes CASRLNYGYTF. Combining the CDR3 with reference TRBV5-1 and TRBJ1-2 gives the whole variable domain KAGVTQTPRYLIKTRGQQVTLSCSPISGHRSVSWYQQTPGQGLQFLFEYFSETQRNKGNFPGRFSGRQFSNSRSEMNVSTLELGDSALYLCASRLNYGYTFGSGTRLTVV.

V gene TRBV9 combines with J gene TRBJ1-5; 9 bases match TRBD1. The CDR3 is made up of 16 amino acids. V dropped 3 bases and J dropped 6; count of bases not matched to a gene: 10. Germline lookup yields CDR1 SGDLS and CDR2 YYNGEE. DNA of the CDR3: TGTGCCAGCAGCGCCGGGGGGACAGGGAGGGGTCAGCCCCAGCATTTT. The encoded protein is CASSAGGTGRGQPQHF. Variable domain in full (rest from reference TRBV9 and TRBJ1-5): DSGVTQTPKHLITATGQRVTLRCSPRSGDLSVYWYQQSLDQGLQFLIQYYNGEERAKGNILERFSAQQFPDLHSELNLSSLELGDSALYFCASSAGGTGRGQPQHFGDGTRLSIL.

The table lists this clone with many counts. The rearrangement links TRBV11-2 to TRBJ2-2, with D hard to call. The V end lost 3 bases, the J end lost 0 bases, and 5 bases lay between the germline ends. The germline gives CDR1 SGHAT, CDR2 FQNNGV. The CDR3 sequence is 14 residues long. CDR3 loop: CASSFGPNTGELFF. The DNA for the CDR3 is TGTGCCAGCAGCTTTGGGCCGAACACCGGGGAGCTGTTTTTT.

The CDR3 reads CASSLAGYSNQPQHF. As DNA, the CDR3 is TGCGCCAGCAGCTTGGCGGGTTATAGCAATCAGCCCCAGCATTTT. The V gene is TRBV5-1, the J gene TRBJ1-5; D is ambiguous. Germline loops: CDR1 SGHRS, CDR2 YFSETQ. V was cut by 0 bases and J by 0 bases, with 7 bases left in between. This CDR3 has 15 residues.

The chain links TRBV27 to TRBJ1-2; TRBD1 matches 7 bases. Germline V CDR1 and CDR2: MNHEY, SMNVEV (reference sequence). V was pared by 8 bases and J by 4 bases, with 10 bases of the junction left unmatched. The CDR3 contains 14 residues. The CDR3 sequence is CASEGQLALYGYTF. Here the CDR3 DNA reads TGTGCCAGCGAGGGACAGCTTGCCCTCTATGGCTACACCTTC.

V and J are TRBV7-2 and TRBJ1-3; 8 bases map to TRBD1. The CDR3 runs to 16 residues. Germline CDR1 is SGHTA and CDR2 is FQGNSA. Trimming cost V 5 bases and J 2 bases; bases outside gene matches: 8. The CDR3 is CASSQIGQGPGNTIYF. The CDR3 DNA is TGTGCCAGCAGCCAGATCGGACAGGGCCCTGGAAACACCATATATTTT.

This clone came up a few times. The rearrangement joins TRBV3-1 (or the pseudogene TRBV3-2) to TRBJ1-2; D is ambiguous. The CDR3 totals 13 residues. Germline V CDR1 and CDR2: LGHDT, YNNKEL (reference sequence). V dropped 6 bases and J dropped 0 bases, with 8 bases sitting between them. The CDR3 nucleotides read TGTGCCAGCAGTCCTTATTCTAACTATGGCTACACCTTC. It codes for CASSPYSNYGYTF.

The rearrangement joins TRBV2 to TRBJ2-2; 7 nucleotides line up with TRBD1. V lost 5 bases, J lost 0 bases, and 6 bases stayed unmatched. Germline CDR1 SNHLY, CDR2 FYNNEI. This CDR3 has 16 amino acids. CDR3 in amino acids: CASSTLGTANTGELFF. For the CDR3, the DNA is TGTGCCAGCAGTACGCTCGGGACAGCGAACACCGGGGAGCTGTTTTTT.

This clone has only a few counts. The chain is built from TRBV12-3 or TRBV12-4 and TRBJ1-5, with no clear D. V lost 2 bases, J lost 13 bases, and 15 bases lay in between. This CDR3 spans 13 amino acids. The CDR3 DNA sequence: TGTGCCAGCAGTTTATCCAGCTCCGGGTCTCAGCATTTT. It codes for CASSLSSSGSQHF.

The V gene is TRBV2, the J gene TRBJ2-7, with 10 bases aligning to TRBD2. J gave up 10 bases and V 2 bases, and 8 bases lay outside the gene matches. This CDR3 comprises 14 residues. The germline V gene encodes CDR1 SNHLY and CDR2 FYNNEI. CDR3 residues: CASSESQRGGKQYF. The CDR3 bases are TGTGCCAGCAGTGAATCTCAGCGGGGGGGCAAACAGTACTTC.

The chain joins TRBV7-8 to TRBJ2-4; weak D call: TRBD2 (6 bases). CDR3 length: 15 amino acids. V gave up 6 bases and J gave up 5 bases, with 17 bases separating them. The germline V gene has CDR1 SGHVS and CDR2 FQNEAQ. In DNA form, the CDR3 reads TGTGCCAGCAGTGGACCTGTGCGGGGCGAAAACATTCAGTACTTC. Protein sequence: CASSGPVRGENIQYF.

This clone was counted once. J is TRBJ2-5 and V is TRBV24-1; 8 bases are a match to TRBD2. The J segment lost 3 bases and the V segment lost 3 bases, leaving 2 bases of the junction unmatched. The CDR3 loop spans 14 amino acids. Germline V CDR1 and CDR2: KGHDR, SFDVKD. CDR3 sequence: CATSDGTREETQYF. CDR3 DNA: TGTGCCACCAGTGATGGGACTAGGGAAGAGACCCAGTACTTC.

The chain couples TRBV5-8 to TRBJ1-2; TRBD1 might be the D (6 bases). Trimming shortened V by 9 bases and J by 1 base, and 16 bases separated the two germline ends. CDR3 length equals 14 residues. Germline V gene lookup returns CDR1 SGHTS and CDR2 YDEGEE. The CDR3 loop is CAIQRTANNYGYTF. Here the CDR3 DNA reads TGTGCCATCCAAAGGACAGCGAATAACTATGGCTACACCTTC. Complete variable domain (other parts from reference TRBV5-8 and TRBJ1-2): EAGVTQSPTHLIKTRGQQATLRCSPISGHTSVYWYQQALGLGLQFLLWYDEGEERNRGNFPPRFSGRQFPNYSSELNVNALELEDSALYLCAIQRTANNYGYTFGSGTRLTVV.

This clone was counted once. The genes are TRBV6-5 and TRBJ1-4, with 7 bases aligning to TRBD1. Germline V CDR1 and CDR2: MNHEY, SVGAGI. The CDR3 is 15 amino acids. V shed 6 bases, J shed 7 bases, and the junction held 11 bases outside the gene matches. CDR3 protein: CASRTAGGRSEKLFF. The CDR3 DNA reads TGTGCCAGCAGGACCGCAGGGGGTAGGAGTGAAAAACTGTTTTTT.

The chain employs TRBV5-1 and TRBJ1-1; D might be TRBD1 (6 bases). CDR1 SGHRS and CDR2 YFSETQ come from the germline V gene. The V end lost 4 bases, the J end lost 4 bases, and 17 bases lay between the germline ends. The CDR3 is 15 residues long. CDR3 sequence reads: CASSTSQGWSTEAFF. CDR3 DNA sequence: TGCGCCAGCAGCACCTCACAGGGCTGGAGCACTGAAGCTTTCTTT.